This T cell receptor (beta chain) appears in the sequencing data of a study of cytomegalovirus exposure and HLA in healthy donors. Findings and caveats of the study: In an earlier analysis, about 87% or about 30%: the productive usage of most TCR beta V segments.

On this clone: Its antigen is unknown.

The PCR was carried out with 60 Vbeta primers and 13 Jbeta primers. Clones were read by immunoSEQ multiplex PCR, and TCRdb kept only the in-frame ones, dropping some. The sample has around 170,000 clones, around four fifths seen once. The J segment lost 0 bases and the V segment lost 3 bases, leaving 14 bases of the junction unmatched. Germline-derived CDR1 and CDR2 are SGHNT and YYREEE (reference sequence). The CDR3 totals 18 residues. The chain is built from TRBV5-4 and TRBJ1-1; TRBD1 matches 7 bases. The TCR was taken from a woman aged 18-29 years in good health and CMV-seronegative. Sequenced input: PBMCs. This CDR3 reads CASSSRRQGVSLNTEAFF. CDR3 in DNA: TGTGCCAGCAGCTCCCGGAGACAGGGCGTCTCATTGAACACTGAAGCTTTCTTT.